This TCR beta chain was sequenced in a study of breast tumors, draining lymph nodes, adjacent tissues. Findings of the study overall: The lymph node origin of tumor T cells was framed as consistent with a hypothesis, not demonstrated. Data fit most tumor T cells coming from lymph node, expanding in tumor. Tumor repertoires ranked between lymph nodes and nontumor tissue in diversity, with V and J gene preferences.

TCRdb re-called the multiplex PCR reads with MiXCR, one entry per CDR3 protein. This table holds about 230,000 distinct CDR3 sequences, about 30% found once. Axillary draining lymph nodes of breast cancer patients supplied the node samples. With regard to this clonotype: What it recognizes is unknown.

This CDR3 is 14 amino acids long. Germline loops: CDR1 KGHDR, CDR2 SFDVKD. Sequenced input: axillary lymph node tissue. The receptor's source is a female donor with breast cancer. Some clones in this sample may be carry-over from other donors' samples. The chain is built from TRBV24-1 and TRBJ2-5, with 7 positions matching TRBD2. The J call may be incorrect, as the DNA end agrees better with TRBJ2-1. The CDR3 sequence is CATSARRGGNEQFF. In DNA form, the CDR3 reads TGTGCCACCAGTGCTAGACGGGGAGGGAATGAGCAGTTCTTC.